The clone carrying this T cell receptor beta chain was seen more than once but under ten times. The data are from a study of molecular identifiers for immune sequencing clone quantification. V gave up 4 bases and J gave up 8 bases, with 19 bases separating them. Germline CDR1 SGHDT, CDR2 YYEEEE. The CDR3 is 15 amino acids. TCRdb redid the calling of the PCR reads with MiXCR, one entry per CDR3 protein. The sample lists about half a million distinct CDR3 sequences; under 30% were seen once. This TCR came from a human donor in good health. Some libraries in this study had Jurkat cell RNA spiked in. Sequenced: naive CD8+ T cells from blood, with Jurkat cell RNA spiked in. This sample's subset: FACS-sorted CD8+CD4-CCR7+CD45RA+ naive T cells. V gene TRBV5-6 combines with J gene TRBJ2-1, with D unresolved. The CDR3 region is CASSPPDHFRDEQFF. Here the CDR3 DNA reads TGTGCCAGCAGCCCCCCAGACCATTTTCGCGATGAGCAGTTCTTC. The full variable domain, in which reference TRBV5-6 and TRBJ2-1 provide the parts outside the CDR3, is DAGVTQSPTHLIKTRGQQVTLRCSPKSGHDTVSWYQQALGQGPQFIFQYYEEEERQRGNFPDRFSGHQFPNYSSELNVNALLLGDSALYLCASSPPDHFRDEQFFGPGTRLTVL.